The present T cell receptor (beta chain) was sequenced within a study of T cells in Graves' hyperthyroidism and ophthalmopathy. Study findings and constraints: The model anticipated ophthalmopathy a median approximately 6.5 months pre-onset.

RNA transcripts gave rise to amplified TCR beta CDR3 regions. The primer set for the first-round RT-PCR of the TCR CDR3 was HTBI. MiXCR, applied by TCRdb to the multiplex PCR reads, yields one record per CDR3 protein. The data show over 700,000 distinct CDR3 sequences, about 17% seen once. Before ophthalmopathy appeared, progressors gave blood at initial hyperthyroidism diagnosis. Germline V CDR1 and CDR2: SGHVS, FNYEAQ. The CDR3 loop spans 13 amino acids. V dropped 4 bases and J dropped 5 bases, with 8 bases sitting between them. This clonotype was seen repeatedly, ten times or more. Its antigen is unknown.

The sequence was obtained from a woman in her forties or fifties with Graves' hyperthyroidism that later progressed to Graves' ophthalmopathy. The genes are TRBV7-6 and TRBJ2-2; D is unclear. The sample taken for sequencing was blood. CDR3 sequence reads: CASSYGRTGELFF. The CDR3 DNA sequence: TGTGCCAGCAGCTACGGACGGACCGGGGAGCTGTTTTTT.